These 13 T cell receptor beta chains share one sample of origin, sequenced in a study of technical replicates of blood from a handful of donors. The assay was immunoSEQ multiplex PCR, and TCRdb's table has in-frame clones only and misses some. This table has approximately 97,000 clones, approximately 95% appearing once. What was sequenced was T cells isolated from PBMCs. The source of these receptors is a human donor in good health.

The CDR3 sequence: CASNSGFEKLFF. In DNA form, the CDR3 reads TGTGCCAGCAACTCAGGTTTTGAAAAACTGTTTTTT. The chain recombines TRBV2 with TRBJ1-4; no clear D. The V gene's germline CDR1 is SNHLY and CDR2 FYNNEI. Trimming removed 7 bases at V and 7 bases at J, with 10 bases between. The CDR3 extends over 12 amino acids.

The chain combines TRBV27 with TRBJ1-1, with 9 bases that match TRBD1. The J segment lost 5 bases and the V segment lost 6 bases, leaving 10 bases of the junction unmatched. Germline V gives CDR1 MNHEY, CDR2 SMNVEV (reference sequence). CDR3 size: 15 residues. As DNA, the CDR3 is TGTGCCAGCAGCCTATGGCCGACAGGGGGTACTGAAGCTTTCTTT. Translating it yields CASSLWPTGGTEAFF.

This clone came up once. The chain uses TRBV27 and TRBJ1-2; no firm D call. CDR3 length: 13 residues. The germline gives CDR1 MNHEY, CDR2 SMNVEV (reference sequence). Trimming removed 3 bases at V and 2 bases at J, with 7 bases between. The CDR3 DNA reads TGTGCCAGCAGTTTCGCTAGAAACTATGGCTACACCTTC. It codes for CASSFARNYGYTF.

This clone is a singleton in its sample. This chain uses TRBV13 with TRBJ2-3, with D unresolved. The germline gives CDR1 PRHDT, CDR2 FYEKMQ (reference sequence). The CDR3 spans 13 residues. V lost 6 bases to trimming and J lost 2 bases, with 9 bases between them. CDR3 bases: TGTGCCAGCAGAAGACTTCTCACAGATACGCAGTATTTT. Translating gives CASRRLLTDTQYF. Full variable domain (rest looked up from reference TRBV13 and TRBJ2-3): AAGVIQSPRHLIKEKRETATLKCYPIPRHDTVYWYQQGPGQDPQFLISFYEKMQSDKGSIPDRFSAQQFSDYHSELNMSSLELGDSALYFCASRRLLTDTQYFGPGTRLTVL.

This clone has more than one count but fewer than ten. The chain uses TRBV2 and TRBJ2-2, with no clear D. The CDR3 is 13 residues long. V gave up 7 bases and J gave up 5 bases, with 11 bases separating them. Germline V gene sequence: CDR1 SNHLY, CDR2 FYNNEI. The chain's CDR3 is CASTLRGTGELFF. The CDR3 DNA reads TGTGCCAGCACCCTTAGAGGAACCGGGGAGCTGTTTTTT.

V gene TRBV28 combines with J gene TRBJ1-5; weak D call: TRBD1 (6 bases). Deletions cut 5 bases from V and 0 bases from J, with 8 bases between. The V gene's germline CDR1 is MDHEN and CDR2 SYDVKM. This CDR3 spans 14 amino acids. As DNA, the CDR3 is TGTGCCAGCAGTCAGGGGTATAGCAATCAGCCCCAGCATTTT. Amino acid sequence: CASSQGYSNQPQHF.

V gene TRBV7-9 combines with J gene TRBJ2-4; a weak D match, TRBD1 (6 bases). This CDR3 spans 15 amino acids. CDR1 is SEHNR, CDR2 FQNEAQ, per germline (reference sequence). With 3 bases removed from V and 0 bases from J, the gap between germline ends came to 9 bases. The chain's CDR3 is CASSFEGVAKNIQYF. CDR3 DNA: TGTGCCAGCAGCTTCGAGGGGGTAGCCAAAAACATTCAGTACTTC.

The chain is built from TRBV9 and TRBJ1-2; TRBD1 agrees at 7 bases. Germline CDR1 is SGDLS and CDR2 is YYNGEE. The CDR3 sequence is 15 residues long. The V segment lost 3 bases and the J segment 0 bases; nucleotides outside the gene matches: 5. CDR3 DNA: TGTGCCAGCAGCGCCCGGGACAGCTCTAACTATGGCTACACCTTC. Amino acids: CASSARDSSNYGYTF. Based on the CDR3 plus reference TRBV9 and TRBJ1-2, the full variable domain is DSGVTQTPKHLITATGQRVTLRCSPRSGDLSVYWYQQSLDQGLQFLIQYYNGEERAKGNILERFSAQQFPDLHSELNLSSLELGDSALYFCASSARDSSNYGYTFGSGTRLTVV.

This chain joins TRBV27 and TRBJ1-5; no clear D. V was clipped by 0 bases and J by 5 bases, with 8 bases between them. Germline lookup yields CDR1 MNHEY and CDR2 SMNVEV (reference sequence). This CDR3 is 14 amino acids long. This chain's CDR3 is CASSLSFSHQPQHF. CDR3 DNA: TGTGCCAGCAGTTTATCCTTTAGTCATCAGCCCCAGCATTTT.

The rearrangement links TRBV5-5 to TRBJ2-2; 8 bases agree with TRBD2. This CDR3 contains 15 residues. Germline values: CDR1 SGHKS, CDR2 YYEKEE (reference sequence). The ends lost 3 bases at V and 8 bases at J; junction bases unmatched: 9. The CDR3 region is CASSSSGPDWGELFF. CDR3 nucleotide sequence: TGTGCCAGCAGCTCTAGCGGGCCCGATTGGGGGGAGCTGTTTTTT.

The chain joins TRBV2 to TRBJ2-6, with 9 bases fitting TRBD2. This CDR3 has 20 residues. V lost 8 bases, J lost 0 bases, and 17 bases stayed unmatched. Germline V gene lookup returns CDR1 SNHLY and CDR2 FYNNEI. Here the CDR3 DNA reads TGTGCCAGCGACCTTTGGGGTACTAGCGGGTATCTCTCTGGGGCCAACGTCCTGACTTTC. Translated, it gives CASDLWGTSGYLSGANVLTF.

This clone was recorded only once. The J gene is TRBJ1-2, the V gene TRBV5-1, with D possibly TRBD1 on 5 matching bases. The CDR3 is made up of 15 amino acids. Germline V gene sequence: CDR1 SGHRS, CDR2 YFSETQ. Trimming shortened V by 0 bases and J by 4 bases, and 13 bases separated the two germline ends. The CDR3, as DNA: TGCGCCAGCAGCTTGGGCAGGGAAGACATCTATGGCTACACCTTC. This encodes CASSLGREDIYGYTF.

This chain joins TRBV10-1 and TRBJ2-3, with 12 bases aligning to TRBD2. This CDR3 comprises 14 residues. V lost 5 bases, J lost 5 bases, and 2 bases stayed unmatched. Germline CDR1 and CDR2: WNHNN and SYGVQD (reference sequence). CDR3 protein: CASSPGLAGDTQYF. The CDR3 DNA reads TGCGCCAGCAGTCCGGGACTAGCGGGAGATACGCAGTATTTT.